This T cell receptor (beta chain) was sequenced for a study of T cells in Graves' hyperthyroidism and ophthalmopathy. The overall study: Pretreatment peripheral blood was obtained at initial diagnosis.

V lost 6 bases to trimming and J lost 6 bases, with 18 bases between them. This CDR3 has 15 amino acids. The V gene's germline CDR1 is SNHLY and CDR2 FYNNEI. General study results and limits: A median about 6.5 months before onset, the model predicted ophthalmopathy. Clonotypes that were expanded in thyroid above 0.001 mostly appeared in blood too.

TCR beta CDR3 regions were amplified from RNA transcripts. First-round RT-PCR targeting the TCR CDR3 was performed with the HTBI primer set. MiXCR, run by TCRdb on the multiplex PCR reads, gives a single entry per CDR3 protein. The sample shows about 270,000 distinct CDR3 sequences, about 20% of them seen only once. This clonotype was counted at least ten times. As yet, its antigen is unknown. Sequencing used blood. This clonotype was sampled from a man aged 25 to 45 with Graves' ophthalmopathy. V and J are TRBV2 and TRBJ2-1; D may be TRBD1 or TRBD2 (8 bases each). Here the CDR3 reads CASRTRTGTSNEQFF. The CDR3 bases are TGTGCCAGCAGGACGCGGACAGGGACTAGCAATGAGCAGTTCTTC.